The rows below give T cell receptor beta chains drawn from one sample of a study of T-cell reconstitution after alpha-beta-depleted transplantation in children. MiXCR was run by TCRdb on the PCR reads, yielding one entry per CDR3 protein. This table holds approximately 400,000 distinct CDR3 sequences, roughly a tenth found once. The sequenced sample was PBMCs from the stem cell graft donor, obtained from the stem cell graft. The receptors originated from a human donor who donated a stem cell graft to a child with acute myeloid leukemia. CDR3s include the opening cysteine and the closing phenylalanine or tryptophan. The D gene is left open where the match is weak. For some rows the clone size is stated as once, few or many, or as a class when expanded; others skip it.

>NA|TRBV4-1|TRBJ1-1|few
TGCGCCAGCAGCGTGGACGGACCCATGAACACTGAAGCTTTCTTT
CASSVDGPMNTEAFF
>NA|TRBV20-1|TRBJ2-1|NA
TGCAGTGCTAGATCACCTTTGGGAACCTACAATGAGCAGTTCTTC
CSARSPLGTYNEQFF
>TRBD2|TRBV20-1|TRBJ2-2|NA
TGCAGTGCTATGGGGACTAGTAACACCGGGGAGCTGTTTTTT
CSAMGTSNTGELFF
>TRBD2|TRBV24-1|TRBJ2-5|few
TGTGCCACCAGTGAGTCCGGGACTACCCAAGAGACCCAGTACTTC
CATSESGTTQETQYF
>TRBD2|TRBV11-2|TRBJ2-7|NA
TGTGCCAGCAGCCGAAGACCACCGGGACTAGCGTCATCGCCCTACGAGCAGTACTTC
CASSRRPPGLASSPYEQYF
>NA|TRBV5-1|TRBJ2-5|NA
TGCGCCAGCGCTTTGGGGACCGAAGAGACCCAGTACTTC
CASALGTEETQYF
>TRBD2|TRBV29-1|TRBJ2-7|NA
TGCAGCGTTGTGGGCCTAGCGGGAGGACTCTCCTACGAGCAGTACTTC
CSVVGLAGGLSYEQYF
>TRBD1|TRBV3-1|TRBJ2-5|few
TGTGCCAGCAGCCATATGACAGGGCGAGAGACCCAGTACTTC
CASSHMTGRETQYF
>NA|TRBV29-1|TRBJ1-1|many
TGCAGCGGCGCTCAGGGGATGAACACTGAAGCTTTCTTT
CSGAQGMNTEAFF
>TRBD1|TRBV7-3|TRBJ2-1|many
TGTGCCAGCAGCTTAGACAGGGACTCCTACAATGAGCAGTTCTTC
CASSLDRDSYNEQFF
>NA|TRBV25-1|TRBJ2-7|many
TGTGCCAGCAGTGATTGGGTCCACGAGCAGTACTTC
CASSDWVHEQYF
>NA|TRBV11-1|TRBJ2-4|NA
TGTGCCAGCAGCTCCAGTGTCAAAAACATTCAGTACTTC
CASSSSVKNIQYF
>NA|TRBV2|TRBJ2-1|NA
TGTGCCAGCAGGTGGGTCTCAAGGAGAGAGCAGTTCTTC
CASRWVSRREQFF
>NA|TRBV7-2|TRBJ2-3|many
TGTGCCAGCAGCCCCGGGCCTAGCACAGATACGCAGTATTTT
CASSPGPSTDTQYF
>NA|TRBV10-3|TRBJ1-1|NA
TGTGCCATCAGCCCCTCGGGGGGCGACACTGAAGCTTTCTTT
CAISPSGGDTEAFF
>NA|TRBV10-3|TRBJ2-1|many
TGTGCCATCAGTGAAGGGGCGGAGGGGCAGTTCTTC
CAISEGAEGQFF
>NA|TRBV25-1|TRBJ2-1|few
TGTGCCAGCAGTCCCCACCGTGAGGCGGTTCCCTACAATGAGCAGTTCTTC
CASSPHREAVPYNEQFF
>TRBD1|TRBV3-1|TRBJ2-7|NA
TGTGCCAGCAGCCAAGGACTAGACAGGGGGCGCGTCCACGAGCAGTACTTC
CASSQGLDRGRVHEQYF
>TRBD2|TRBV5-1|TRBJ2-3|few
TGCGCCAGCAGCGAAGCTGGGAGGACTAGCGGGAGTTCGGGGTATTTT
CASSEAGRTSGSSGYF
>TRBD1|TRBV7-2|TRBJ2-6|NA
TGTGCCAGCAGCTCAAACACCGGGACAGCCGGGGCCAACGTCCTGACTTTC
CASSSNTGTAGANVLTF
>TRBD2|TRBV6-2/TRBV6-3|TRBJ2-1|NA
TGTGCCAGCAGCCCAACTAGCGGGACGGTCGTAGTGGGTAATGAGCAGTTCTTC
CASSPTSGTVVVGNEQFF
>TRBD1|TRBV7-6|TRBJ2-7|few
TGTGCCAGCAGCTTAAGACAGGGCCTCGGGAACGAGCAGTACTTC
CASSLRQGLGNEQYF
>TRBD2|TRBV5-1|TRBJ2-3|NA
TGCGCCAGCAGCTTGTTGACTAGCGGGTTGGGCACAGATACGCAGTATTTT
CASSLLTSGLGTDTQYF
>NA|TRBV18|TRBJ1-3|few
TGTGCCAGCTCTCCAGGGATCTCTGGAAACACCATATATTTT
CASSPGISGNTIYF
>NA|TRBV27|TRBJ2-1|NA
TGTGCCAGCAGTTTGTCGGTACCGCGGGGCCATGAGCAGTTCTTC
CASSLSVPRGHEQFF
>TRBD2|TRBV19|TRBJ2-5|NA
TGTGCCAGTAGTACAACCGGGACTAGCGGGGAAGAGACCCAGTACTTC
CASSTTGTSGEETQYF
>TRBD2|TRBV6-2/TRBV6-3|TRBJ2-3|NA
TGTGCCAGCAGTTCTAGCGGGAGTCGCCCAGATACGCAGTATTTT
CASSSSGSRPDTQYF
>NA|TRBV19|TRBJ2-5|few
TGTGCCAGCAGACCCACAGACCAAGAGACCCAGTACTTC
CASRPTDQETQYF
>NA|TRBV28|TRBJ2-1|few
TGTGCCAGCAGTTGGTCCCTAGGCGGGCCCTACAATGAGCAGTTCTTC
CASSWSLGGPYNEQFF
>NA|TRBV6-5|TRBJ1-3|NA
TGTGCCAGCAGTACTTTGGGGGGGACAAACTCTGGAAACACCATATATTTT
CASSTLGGTNSGNTIYF
>NA|TRBV6-1|TRBJ2-3|many
TGTGCCAGCAGCAGCGGACTCGACACAGATACGCAGTATTTT
CASSSGLDTDTQYF
>TRBD1|TRBV20-1|TRBJ2-1|few
TGCAGTGCACAGGGGTATGAGCAGTTCTTC
CSAQGYEQFF
>TRBD2|TRBV7-8|TRBJ2-1|NA
TGTGCCAGCAGCCTCCGACTAGCGGGACTCCACAATGAGCAGTTCTTC
CASSLRLAGLHNEQFF
>NA|TRBV20-1|TRBJ1-1|NA
TGCAGTGCTAGAGTCCACCAGGCAATGAACACTGAAGCTTTCTTT
CSARVHQAMNTEAFF
>NA|TRBV12-3/TRBV12-4|TRBJ1-1|many
TGTGCCAGCAGTTGGACCATGAACACTGAAGCTTTCTTT
CASSWTMNTEAFF
>NA|TRBV3-1|TRBJ2-4|NA
TGTGCCAGCAGCCAACTGACAGGGGAGGGCATTCAGTACTTC
CASSQLTGEGIQYF
>NA|TRBV7-9|TRBJ2-3|few
TGTGCCAGCACCACCGATATAAGCACAGATACGCAGTATTTT
CASTTDISTDTQYF
>TRBD2|TRBV6-2/TRBV6-3|TRBJ2-1|NA
TGTGCCAGCAGTTACGCTCTAGCGGGAGTAGGGAATGAGCAGTTCTTC
CASSYALAGVGNEQFF
>NA|TRBV20-1|TRBJ1-1|few
TGCAGTGCGAAGACAGGAGGCACTGAAGCTTTCTTT
CSAKTGGTEAFF
>NA|TRBV5-6|TRBJ2-3|NA
TGTGCCAGCAGCACAGTCCATACGCAGTATTTT
CASSTVHTQYF
>NA|TRBV5-1|TRBJ1-5|many
TGCGCCAGCAGCGGAGGGGATAGCAATCAGCCCCAGCATTTT
CASSGGDSNQPQHF
>NA|TRBV9|TRBJ2-4|few
TGTGCCAGCAGCGTAGTACCCGGGGCCAAAAACATTCAGTACTTC
CASSVVPGAKNIQYF